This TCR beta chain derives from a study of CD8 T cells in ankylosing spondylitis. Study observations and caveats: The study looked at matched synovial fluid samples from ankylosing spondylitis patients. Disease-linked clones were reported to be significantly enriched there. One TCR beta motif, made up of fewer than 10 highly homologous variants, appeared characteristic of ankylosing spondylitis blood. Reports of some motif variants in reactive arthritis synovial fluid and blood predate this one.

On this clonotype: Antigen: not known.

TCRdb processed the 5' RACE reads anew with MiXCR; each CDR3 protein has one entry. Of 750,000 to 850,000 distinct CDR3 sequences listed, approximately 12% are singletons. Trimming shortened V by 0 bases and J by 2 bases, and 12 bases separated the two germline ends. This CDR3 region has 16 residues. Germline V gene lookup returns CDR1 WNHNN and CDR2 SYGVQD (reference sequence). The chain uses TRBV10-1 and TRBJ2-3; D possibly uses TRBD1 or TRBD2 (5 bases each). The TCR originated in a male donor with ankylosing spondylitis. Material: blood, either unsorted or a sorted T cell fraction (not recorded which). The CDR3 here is CASSESTGRDTDTQYF. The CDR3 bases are TGCGCCAGCAGTGAGTCCACGGGACGGGACACAGATACGCAGTATTTT.